This TCR beta chain is drawn from a study of blood T cell repertoires in COVID-19. Trimming took 1 base from V and 0 from J, leaving 10 bases between them. The CDR3 contains 15 residues. Germline V gene data show CDR1 as SGHRS and CDR2 as YFSETQ. This clone was seen only once. In the study's own analysis: Amplifying reference gene primers gave estimates of nucleated cell counts. Profiling relied on immunoSEQ multiplex PCR, and the TCRdb table lists in-frame clones only, not all of them. The V and J calls and clone size were taken over from that table, and D and trimming were inferred from the DNA. The table lists about 300,000 clones, about four fifths of them singletons.

Specimen: peripheral blood. V usage is TRBV5-1 and J usage is TRBJ2-5; the D is unclear. This clonotype was obtained from a human donor with COVID-19, enrolled during active disease. The donor label of this sample is uncertain. The CDR3 is CASSLSRPNQETQYF. In DNA form, the CDR3 reads TGCGCCAGCAGCTTGTCCAGGCCAAACCAAGAGACCCAGTACTTC.